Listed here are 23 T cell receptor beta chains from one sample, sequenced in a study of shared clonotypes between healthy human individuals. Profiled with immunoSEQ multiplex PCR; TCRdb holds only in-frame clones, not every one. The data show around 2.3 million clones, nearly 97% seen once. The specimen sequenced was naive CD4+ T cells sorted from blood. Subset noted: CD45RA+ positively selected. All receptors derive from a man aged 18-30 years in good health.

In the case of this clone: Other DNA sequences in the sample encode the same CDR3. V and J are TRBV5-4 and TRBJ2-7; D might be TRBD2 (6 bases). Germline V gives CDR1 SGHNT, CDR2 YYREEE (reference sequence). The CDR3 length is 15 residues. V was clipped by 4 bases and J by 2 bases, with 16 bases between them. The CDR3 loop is CASSLGRDSPYEQYF. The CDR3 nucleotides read TGTGCCAGCAGCCTCGGCCGGGACTCCCCCTACGAGCAGTACTTC.

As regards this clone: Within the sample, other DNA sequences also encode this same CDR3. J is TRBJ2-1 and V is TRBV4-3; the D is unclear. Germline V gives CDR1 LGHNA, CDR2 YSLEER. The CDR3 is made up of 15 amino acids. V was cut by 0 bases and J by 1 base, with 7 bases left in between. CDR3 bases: TGCGCCAGCAGCCAAGATCACGTTTCCTACAATGAGCAGTTCTTC. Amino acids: CASSQDHVSYNEQFF.

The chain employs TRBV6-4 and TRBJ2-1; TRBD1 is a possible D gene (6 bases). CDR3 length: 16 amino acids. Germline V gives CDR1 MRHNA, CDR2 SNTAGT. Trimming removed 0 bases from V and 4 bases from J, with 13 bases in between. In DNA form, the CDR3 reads TGTGCCAGCAGTGACTCATACAGGGAGCGATACAATGAGCAGTTCTTC. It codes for CASSDSYRERYNEQFF.

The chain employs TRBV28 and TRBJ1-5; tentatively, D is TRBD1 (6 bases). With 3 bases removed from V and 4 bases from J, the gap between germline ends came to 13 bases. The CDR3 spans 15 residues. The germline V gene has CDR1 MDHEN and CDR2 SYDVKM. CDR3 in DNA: TGTGCCAGCAGTTTTGGGATAGGACAGAATCAGCCCCAGCATTTT. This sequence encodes CASSFGIGQNQPQHF.

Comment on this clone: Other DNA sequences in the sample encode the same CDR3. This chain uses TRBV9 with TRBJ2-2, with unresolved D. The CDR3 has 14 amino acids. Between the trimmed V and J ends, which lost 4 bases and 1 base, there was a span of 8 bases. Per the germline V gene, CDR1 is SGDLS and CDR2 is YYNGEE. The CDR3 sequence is CASSPLLNTGELFF. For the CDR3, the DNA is TGTGCCAGCAGCCCCCTATTGAACACCGGGGAGCTGTTTTTT.

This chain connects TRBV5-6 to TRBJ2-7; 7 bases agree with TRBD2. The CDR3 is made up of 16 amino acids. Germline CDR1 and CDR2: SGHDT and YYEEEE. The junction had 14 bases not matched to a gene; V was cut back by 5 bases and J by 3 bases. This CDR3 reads CASSLYLAEGIYEQYF. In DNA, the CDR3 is TGTGCCAGCAGTTTATACCTAGCGGAGGGGATCTACGAGCAGTACTTC.

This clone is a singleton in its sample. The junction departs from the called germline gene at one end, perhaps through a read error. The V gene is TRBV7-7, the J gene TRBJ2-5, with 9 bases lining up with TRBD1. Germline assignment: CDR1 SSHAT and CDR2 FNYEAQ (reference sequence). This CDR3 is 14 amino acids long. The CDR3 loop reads CASSIQGARETQYF. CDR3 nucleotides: TGTGCTAGCAGCATACAGGGGGCGCGTGAGACCCAGTACTTC.

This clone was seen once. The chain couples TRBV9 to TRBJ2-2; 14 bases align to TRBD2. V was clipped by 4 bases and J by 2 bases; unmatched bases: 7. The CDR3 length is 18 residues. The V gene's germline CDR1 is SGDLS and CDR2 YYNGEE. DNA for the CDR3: TGTGCCAGCAGCTTTGGACTAGCGGGGGGCAAAAACACCGGGGAGCTGTTTTTT. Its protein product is CASSFGLAGGKNTGELFF.

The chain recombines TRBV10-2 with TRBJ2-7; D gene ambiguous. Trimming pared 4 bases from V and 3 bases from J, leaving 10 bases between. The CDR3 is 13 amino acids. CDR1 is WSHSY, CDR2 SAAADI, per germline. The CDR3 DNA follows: TGCGCCAGCAGTGGGCTAGACCTCTACGAGCAGTACTTC. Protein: CASSGLDLYEQYF.

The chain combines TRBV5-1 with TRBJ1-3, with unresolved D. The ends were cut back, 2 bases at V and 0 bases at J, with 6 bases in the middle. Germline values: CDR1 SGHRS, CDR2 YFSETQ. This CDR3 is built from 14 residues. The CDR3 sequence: CASSFGSSGNTIYF. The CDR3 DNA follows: TGCGCCAGCAGCTTCGGGTCCTCTGGAAACACCATATATTTT.

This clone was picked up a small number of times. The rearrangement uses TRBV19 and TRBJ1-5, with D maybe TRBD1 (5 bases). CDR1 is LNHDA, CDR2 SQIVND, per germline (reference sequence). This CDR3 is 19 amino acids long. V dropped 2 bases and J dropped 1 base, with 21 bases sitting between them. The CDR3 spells CASSISVSFGGSSNQPQHF. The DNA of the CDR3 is TGTGCCAGTAGTATATCGGTTTCTTTTGGGGGGTCGAGCAATCAGCCCCAGCATTTT.

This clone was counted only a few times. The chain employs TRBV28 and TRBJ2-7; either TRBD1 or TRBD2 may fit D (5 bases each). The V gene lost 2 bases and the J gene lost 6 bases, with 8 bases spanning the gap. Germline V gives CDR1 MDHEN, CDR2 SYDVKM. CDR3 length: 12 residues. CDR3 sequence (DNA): TGTGCCAGCAGTTTAGGGACCTCCGAGCAGTACTTC. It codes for CASSLGTSEQYF.

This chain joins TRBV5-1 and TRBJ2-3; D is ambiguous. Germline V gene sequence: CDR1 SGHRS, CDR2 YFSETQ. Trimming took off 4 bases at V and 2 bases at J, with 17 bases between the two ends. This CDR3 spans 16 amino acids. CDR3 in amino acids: CASSMTIASTTDTQYF. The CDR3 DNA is TGCGCCAGCAGCATGACGATAGCATCTACCACAGATACGCAGTATTTT.

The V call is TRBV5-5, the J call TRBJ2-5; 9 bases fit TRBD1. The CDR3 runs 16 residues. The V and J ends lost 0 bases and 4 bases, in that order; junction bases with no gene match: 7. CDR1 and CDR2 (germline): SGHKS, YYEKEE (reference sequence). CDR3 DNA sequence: TGTGCCAGCAGCTTGGAAAGGGACAGGGCATCAGAGACCCAGTACTTC. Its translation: CASSLERDRASETQYF. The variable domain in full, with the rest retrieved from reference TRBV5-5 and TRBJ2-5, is DAGVTQSPTHLIKTRGQQVTLRCSPISGHKSVSWYQQVLGQGPQFIFQYYEKEERGRGNFPDRFSARQFPNYSSELNVNALLLGDSALYLCASSLERDRASETQYFGPGTRLLVL.

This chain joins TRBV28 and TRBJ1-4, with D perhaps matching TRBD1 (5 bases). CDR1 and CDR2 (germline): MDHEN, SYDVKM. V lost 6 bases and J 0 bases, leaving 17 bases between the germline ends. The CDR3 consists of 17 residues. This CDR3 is CASRSGTGVATNEKLFF. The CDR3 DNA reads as TGTGCCAGCAGATCCGGGACGGGGGTCGCAACTAATGAAAAACTGTTTTTT.

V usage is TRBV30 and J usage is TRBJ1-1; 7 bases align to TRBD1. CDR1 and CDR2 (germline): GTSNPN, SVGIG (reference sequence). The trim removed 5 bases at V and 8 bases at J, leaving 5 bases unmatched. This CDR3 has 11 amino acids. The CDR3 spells CAWGGTEEAFF. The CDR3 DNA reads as TGTGCCTGGGGGGGGACAGAAGAAGCTTTCTTT.

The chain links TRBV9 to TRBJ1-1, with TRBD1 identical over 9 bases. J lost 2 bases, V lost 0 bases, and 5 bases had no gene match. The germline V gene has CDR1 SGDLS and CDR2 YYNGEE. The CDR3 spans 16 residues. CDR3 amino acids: CASSVAQDRGNTEAFF. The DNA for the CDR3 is TGTGCCAGCAGCGTAGCCCAGGACAGGGGAAACACTGAAGCTTTCTTT.

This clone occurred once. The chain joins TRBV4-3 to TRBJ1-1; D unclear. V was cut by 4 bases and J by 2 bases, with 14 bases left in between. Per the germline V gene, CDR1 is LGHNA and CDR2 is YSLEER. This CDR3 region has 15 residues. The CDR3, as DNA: TGCGCCAGCAGCCTCAATTGGCAGATTAACACTGAAGCTTTCTTT. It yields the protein CASSLNWQINTEAFF.

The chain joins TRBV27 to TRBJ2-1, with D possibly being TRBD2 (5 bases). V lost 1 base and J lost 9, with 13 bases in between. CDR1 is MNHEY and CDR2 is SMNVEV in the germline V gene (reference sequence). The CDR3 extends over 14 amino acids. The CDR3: CASSLLEAASEQFF. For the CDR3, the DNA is TGTGCCAGCAGTTTATTGGAGGCGGCTTCTGAGCAGTTCTTC.

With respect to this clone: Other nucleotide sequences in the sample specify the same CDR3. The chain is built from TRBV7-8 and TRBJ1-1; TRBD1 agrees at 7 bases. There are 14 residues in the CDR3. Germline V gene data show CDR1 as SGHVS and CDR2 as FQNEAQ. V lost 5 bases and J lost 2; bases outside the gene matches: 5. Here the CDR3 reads CASSLGTANTEAFF. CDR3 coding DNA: TGTGCCAGCAGCCTCGGGACAGCTAACACTGAAGCTTTCTTT.

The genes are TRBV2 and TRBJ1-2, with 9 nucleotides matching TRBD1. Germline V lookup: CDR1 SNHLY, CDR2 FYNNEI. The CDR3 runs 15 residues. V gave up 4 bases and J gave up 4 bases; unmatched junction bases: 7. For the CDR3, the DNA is TGTGCCAGCAGTGGTAGGGGGACAGGGAGCTATGGCTACACCTTC. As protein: CASSGRGTGSYGYTF.

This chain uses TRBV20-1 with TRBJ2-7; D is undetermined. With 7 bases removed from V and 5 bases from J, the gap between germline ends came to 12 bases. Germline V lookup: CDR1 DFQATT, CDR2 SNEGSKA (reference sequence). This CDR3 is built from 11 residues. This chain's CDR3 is CSGIGVHEQYF. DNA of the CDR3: TGCAGTGGAATCGGAGTCCACGAGCAGTACTTC.

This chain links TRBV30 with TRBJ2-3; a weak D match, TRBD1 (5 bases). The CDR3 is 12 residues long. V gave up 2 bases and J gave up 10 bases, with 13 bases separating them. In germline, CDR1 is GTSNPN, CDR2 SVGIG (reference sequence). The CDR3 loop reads CAWSLTGSAQYF. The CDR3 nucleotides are TGTGCCTGGAGTCTTACAGGTTCAGCGCAGTATTTT.